The 23 T cell receptor beta chains given below trace back to one sample, sequenced in a study of immune evolution from preneoplasia to lung adenocarcinoma. TCRdb keeps only in-frame clones here, not all; method: immunoSEQ multiplex PCR. The sample yields a few thousand clones, roughly 69% seen once. The sequenced sample consisted of FFPE adjacent normal lung tissue. Every receptor here comes from a person at least 80 years old with lung adenocarcinoma.

Comments on this clone: At one end the junction does not follow the germline gene, possibly because of a read error. The chain recombines TRBV29-1 with TRBJ1-2; a possible D gene is TRBD1 (6 bases). The CDR3 is 15 amino acids. Germline V gene sequence: CDR1 SQVTM, CDR2 ANQGSEA. The DNA for the CDR3 is TGCAGCGTTGTTCTGGCGGGGGGCAGGGACTATGGCTACACTTTC. Translated, it gives CSVVLAGGRDYGYTF.

V is TRBV7-9 and J is TRBJ1-1; no firm D call. Germline CDR1 and CDR2: SEHNR and FQNEAQ (reference sequence). The V end lost 1 base, the J end lost 5 bases, and 8 bases lay between the germline ends. This CDR3 spans 13 amino acids. The CDR3 is CASSLDAGTEAFF. The CDR3 DNA reads TGTGCCAGCAGCTTAGACGCTGGAACTGAAGCTTTCTTT. Based on the CDR3 plus reference TRBV7-9 and TRBJ1-1, the full variable domain is DTGVSQNPRHKITKRGQNVTFRCDPISEHNRLYWYRQTLGQGPEFLTYFQNEAQLEKSRLLSDRFSAERPKGSFSTLEIQRTEQGDSAMYLCASSLDAGTEAFFGQGTRLTVV.

In its sample, this clone ranks as large. The chain is built from TRBV28 and TRBJ1-4; possibly TRBD1 for D (5 bases). CDR1 is MDHEN, CDR2 SYDVKM, per germline. The CDR3 runs to 12 residues. The germline V and J ends were trimmed by 5 bases and 11 bases, with 12 bases remaining between them. CDR3 loop: CASSPPRGKLFF. The CDR3 DNA sequence: TGTGCCAGCAGTCCACCCCGGGGGAAACTGTTTTTT.

Only a few counts were recorded for this clone. The rearrangement links TRBV25-1 to TRBJ2-1; weak D call: TRBD1 (5 bases). V gave up 7 bases and J gave up 7 bases, with 14 bases separating them. Germline CDR1 MGHDK, CDR2 SYGVNS. The length of the CDR3 is 13 residues. Written as DNA, the CDR3 is TGTGCCAGCACGGCAGGGAATCGGAATGAGCAGTTCTTC. Translating it yields CASTAGNRNEQFF.

CDR3 sequence reads: CAISEDRARNTEAFF. CDR3 DNA sequence: TGTGCCATCAGTGAGGACAGGGCTCGAAACACTGAAGCTTTCTTT. The V call is TRBV10-3, the J call TRBJ1-1; 7 nucleotides align to TRBD1. J was trimmed by 2 bases and V by 2 bases; bases with no gene match: 5. CDR1 and CDR2 (germline): ENHRY, SYGVKD. The CDR3 totals 15 residues.

The genes are TRBV28 and TRBJ2-7; 8 nucleotides match TRBD1. The germline V gene has CDR1 MDHEN and CDR2 SYDVKM. The CDR3 sequence is 14 residues long. The trim removed 5 bases at V and 6 bases at J, leaving 9 bases unmatched. The CDR3 sequence is CASSPTGQVSEQYF. The CDR3 coding sequence is TGTGCCAGCAGTCCCACGGGACAGGTCAGCGAGCAGTACTTC.

J is TRBJ1-2 and V is TRBV30; 10 positions agree with TRBD1. This CDR3 is 15 amino acids long. The germline gives CDR1 GTSNPN, CDR2 SVGIG (reference sequence). V lost 0 bases, J lost 2 bases, and 3 bases stayed unmatched. In DNA, the CDR3 is TGTGCCTGGAGTGTAGGGGGACAGGGGAACTATGGCTACACCTTC. It codes for CAWSVGGQGNYGYTF.

This clone was observed a few times. The V gene is TRBV9, the J gene TRBJ2-5; TRBD2 matches 11 bases. This CDR3 comprises 16 residues. Germline V gene lookup returns CDR1 SGDLS and CDR2 YYNGEE. The J segment lost 5 bases and the V segment lost 3 bases, leaving 9 bases of the junction unmatched. The CDR3 loop reads CASSAATSGALETQYF. The CDR3 DNA reads TGTGCCAGCAGCGCCGCGACTAGCGGGGCGTTGGAGACCCAGTACTTC.

The chain links TRBV19 to TRBJ2-7; 7 bases line up with TRBD1. The germline V gene encodes CDR1 LNHDA and CDR2 SQIVND (reference sequence). This CDR3 has 15 amino acids. V gave up 3 bases and J gave up 4 bases; unmatched junction bases: 9. The CDR3 is CASSISWYRGYEQYF. CDR3 bases: TGTGCCAGTAGTATCTCTTGGTACAGGGGATACGAGCAGTACTTC.

In this sample, this clone is medium-sized (0.01 to 0.1%). The rearrangement links TRBV6-1 to TRBJ1-1; TRBD1 agrees at 7 bases. Germline assignment: CDR1 MNHNS and CDR2 SASEGT. The CDR3 length is 13 residues. J was trimmed by 7 bases and V by 3 bases; bases with no gene match: 5. The CDR3 region has the DNA TGTGCCAGCAGTGACAGGGGGAGGAGTGAAGCTTTCTTT. This encodes CASSDRGRSEAFF.

The chain has TRBV7-9 and TRBJ2-7, with D maybe TRBD2 (6 bases). Trimming removed 2 bases from V and 7 bases from J, with 9 bases in between. Per germline, CDR1 SEHNR and CDR2 FQNEAQ (reference sequence). The CDR3 runs 12 residues. Here the CDR3 reads CASSLLGGEQYF. CDR3 DNA: TGTGCCAGCAGCTTATTGGGGGGAGAGCAGTACTTC.

The chain joins TRBV7-2 to TRBJ1-6, with D unclear. Germline V gives CDR1 SGHTA, CDR2 FQGNSA. Trimming removed 5 bases at V and 0 bases at J, with 5 bases between. The CDR3 consists of 14 residues. CDR3 in amino acids: CASSGFSYNSPLHF. The CDR3 DNA reads TGTGCCAGCAGCGGGTTCTCCTATAATTCACCCCTCCACTTT.

In its sample, this clone was seen a few times. This chain uses TRBV6-1 with TRBJ2-5; the D is unclear. Between the trimmed V and J ends, which lost 4 bases and 0 bases, there was a span of 12 bases. CDR1 MNHNS and CDR2 SASEGT come from the germline V gene. This CDR3 has 15 residues. CDR3 loop: CASSGGMGNQETQYF. In DNA, the CDR3 is TGTGCCAGCAGTGGAGGTATGGGAAACCAAGAGACCCAGTACTTC.

This chain joins TRBV10-3 and TRBJ2-2, with 8 nucleotides matching TRBD1. Germline V gives CDR1 ENHRY, CDR2 SYGVKD. Unmatched junction bases numbered 0, after V lost 2 bases and J lost 4 bases. The CDR3 length is 14 residues. In DNA, the CDR3 is TGTGCCATCAGTGAGGGACAGGGCACCGGGGAGCTGTTTTTT. Translated: CAISEGQGTGELFF.

CDR3: CASREGGRTEAFF. The CDR3 DNA sequence: TGTGCCAGCAGGGAGGGGGGTCGCACTGAAGCTTTCTTT. The chain is built from TRBV13 and TRBJ1-1, with D tentatively TRBD1 (6 bases). Deletions cut 6 bases from V and 4 bases from J, with 12 bases between. The CDR3 is 13 amino acids. The V gene's germline CDR1 is PRHDT and CDR2 FYEKMQ (reference sequence).

V gene TRBV5-4 combines with J gene TRBJ1-2; D uncertain. Trimming left V 0 bases short and J 2 bases short, with 11 bases between. Per germline, CDR1 SGHNT and CDR2 YYREEE (reference sequence). This CDR3 spans 15 amino acids. Written as DNA, the CDR3 is TGTGCCAGCAGCTTGGCACCCGACCCCAACTATGGCTACACCTTC. Encoded protein: CASSLAPDPNYGYTF.

This clone was picked up a small number of times. This rearrangement joins TRBV14 to TRBJ2-7; TRBD1 might be the D (6 bases). The CDR3 spans 16 residues. V was shortened by 0 bases and J by 7 bases, with 19 bases between the two germline ends. Germline values: CDR1 SGHDN, CDR2 FVKESK. The CDR3 bases are TGTGCCAGCAGCCAAGACCCTCGGACAGCAATTAGGGAGCAGTACTTC. This encodes CASSQDPRTAIREQYF.

This clone has only one observation. This sequence joins TRBV9 and TRBJ2-2; the match to TRBD2 covers 13 bases. V shed 4 bases and J 4 bases; nucleotides not matched to a gene: 4. The germline CDR1 and CDR2 sequences are SGDLS and YYNGEE. The CDR3 has 16 residues. CDR3 region: CASSPGLAGATGELFF. In DNA, the CDR3 is TGTGCCAGCAGCCCCGGACTAGCGGGGGCCACCGGGGAGCTGTTTTTT.

The rearrangement uses TRBV11-2 and TRBJ2-7; 10 bases fit TRBD1. CDR1 SGHAT and CDR2 FQNNGV come from the germline V gene. The CDR3 spans 15 residues. The V segment lost 1 base and the J segment 3 bases; nucleotides outside the gene matches: 3. Here the CDR3 DNA reads TGTGCCAGCAGCTTAGGCCGGGACAGGGGCTACGAGCAGTACTTC. The encoded protein is CASSLGRDRGYEQYF.

This clone was seen a few times. This chain links TRBV4-3 with TRBJ1-1; 8 bases line up with TRBD1. V shed 0 bases and J 4 bases; nucleotides not matched to a gene: 4. Germline CDR1 is LGHNA and CDR2 is YSLEER. The CDR3 is 15 amino acids. This chain's CDR3 is CASSQDQGAGTEAFF. CDR3 nucleotide sequence: TGCGCCAGCAGCCAAGATCAGGGGGCGGGCACTGAAGCTTTCTTT.

The J gene is TRBJ2-3, the V gene TRBV16, with TRBD1 identical over 7 bases. Per the germline V gene, CDR1 is KGHSY and CDR2 is FQNENV. Trimming cost V 2 bases and J 4 bases; bases outside gene matches: 6. The CDR3 runs to 15 residues. CDR3 sequence reads: CASSQAGGLSDTQYF. The DNA of the CDR3 is TGTGCCAGCAGCCAAGCAGGGGGTTTATCAGATACGCAGTATTTT.

The chain recombines TRBV11-3 with TRBJ1-1, with TRBD1 as a possible D gene (5 bases). V shed 0 bases and J shed 2 bases, with 19 bases lying between them. The V gene's germline CDR1 is SGHNT and CDR2 YENEEA. This CDR3 region has 18 residues. The CDR3 reads CASSLDPLLKGINTEAFF. The CDR3 region has the DNA TGTGCCAGCAGCTTAGATCCCCTTCTTAAGGGGATTAACACTGAAGCTTTCTTT.

This clone was observed a few times. The genes are TRBV19 and TRBJ2-7; TRBD1 matches 10 bases. This CDR3 contains 15 residues. CDR1 is LNHDA, CDR2 SQIVND, per germline (reference sequence). V was clipped by 5 bases and J by 4 bases; unmatched bases: 8. The CDR3 sequence is CASSAPGQGNYEQYF. The CDR3 coding sequence is TGTGCCAGTAGTGCGCCGGGACAGGGGAATTACGAGCAGTACTTC.